These 8 T cell receptor beta chains were all obtained from the same sample, sequenced in a study of T cell responses to AZD1222 COVID-19 vaccine. Method: immunoSEQ multiplex PCR; TCRdb's copy keeps in-frame clones and lacks some. Seen here are approximately 110,000 clones, about 85% observed once, and the top ten hold roughly 2.5%. Sample: peripheral blood, taken 28 days after the second AZD1222 dose. These receptors came from an adult who received the AZD1222 COVID-19 vaccine.

This clone was observed once. The chain joins TRBV5-6 to TRBJ2-1; no clear D gene. V lost 4 bases and J 1 base, leaving 9 bases between the germline ends. The germline CDR1 and CDR2 sequences are SGHDT and YYEEEE. CDR3 length equals 14 residues. CDR3 nucleotides: TGTGCCAGCAGCCGTGAGTTTTCCTACAATGAGCAGTTCTTC. Translation: CASSREFSYNEQFF.

This clone was seen just once. J is TRBJ1-5 and V is TRBV6-5, with a tentative D call TRBD1 (5 bases). V lost 8 bases to trimming and J lost 3 bases, with 17 bases between them. This CDR3 contains 15 residues. CDR1 and CDR2 from the germline V gene are MNHEY and SVGAGI. The CDR3 region is CASHPWGVDNQPQHF. The CDR3 bases are TGTGCCAGCCACCCTTGGGGGGTCGACAATCAGCCCCAGCATTTT.

The chain combines TRBV12-3 or TRBV12-4 with TRBJ1-1; weak D call: TRBD1 (6 bases). V lost 6 bases, J lost 1 base, and 9 bases lay in between. The CDR3 is 13 residues long. The CDR3 here is CASSGQRNTEAFF. CDR3 in DNA: TGTGCCAGCAGCGGACAGAGGAACACTGAAGCTTTCTTT.

As concerns this clone: The junction and the germline gene differ at one end; a read error may be behind it. This chain joins TRBV9 and TRBJ1-1; 8 nucleotides align to TRBD1. Germline V gene lookup returns CDR1 SGDLS and CDR2 YYNGEE. This CDR3 has 13 residues. CDR3 DNA sequence: TGTGCCGGCAGCCCCTGGACAGGGTCTGAAGCTTTCTTT. Translating gives CAGSPWTGSEAFF.

The CDR3: CASSAGTASTDTQYF. The CDR3 DNA is TGTGCCAGCAGCGCCGGGACAGCTAGCACAGATACGCAGTATTTT. The V and J genes are TRBV9 and TRBJ2-3, with 7 positions matching TRBD1. The CDR3 runs 15 residues. CDR1 SGDLS and CDR2 YYNGEE come from the germline V gene. The J segment lost 0 bases and the V segment lost 3 bases, leaving 4 bases of the junction unmatched.

This clone was seen just once. V and J are TRBV28 and TRBJ2-7, with a tentative D call TRBD1 (5 bases). Deletions cut 5 bases from V and 1 base from J, with 12 bases between. CDR1 and CDR2 (germline): MDHEN, SYDVKM. The CDR3 covers 14 residues. The CDR3 nucleotides read TGTGCCAGCAGTCGTCCAGACAGATCCTACGAGCAGTACTTC. This translates into CASSRPDRSYEQYF. The full variable domain, in which reference TRBV28 and TRBJ2-7 provide the parts outside the CDR3, is DVKVTQSSRYLVKRTGEKVFLECVQDMDHENMFWYRQDPGLGLRLIYFSYDVKMKEKGDIPEGYSVSREKKERFSLILESASTNQTSMYLCASSRPDRSYEQYFGPGTRLTVT.

The chain uses TRBV6-1 and TRBJ1-5; TRBD1 is a possible D gene (5 bases). This CDR3 has 15 residues. Germline assignment: CDR1 MNHNS and CDR2 SASEGT. Trimming pared 2 bases from V and 6 bases from J, leaving 14 bases between. In DNA, the CDR3 is TGTGCCAGCAGTGAAACCGCAGGGCGGACTCAGCCCCAGCATTTT. Translating it yields CASSETAGRTQPQHF.

The rearrangement links TRBV5-1 to TRBJ2-1, with 7 bases fitting TRBD2. The trim removed 4 bases at V and 5 bases at J, leaving 9 bases unmatched. The CDR3 runs to 15 residues. The germline V gene has CDR1 SGHRS and CDR2 YFSETQ. CDR3 region: CASSPASGTNNEQFF. The CDR3 nucleotides read TGCGCCAGCAGCCCAGCTAGCGGTACCAACAATGAGCAGTTCTTC.